Here is one T cell receptor (beta chain) with its context. Its antigen is unidentified. Unique molecular identifiers featured in each of the TCR beta cDNA libraries. Some 500,000 cDNA molecules were obtained per 1 to 10 million input T cells. TCRdb used MiXCR to reprocess the PCR reads, holding one entry per CDR3 protein. The table includes 150,000 or so distinct CDR3 sequences, roughly 40% detected once. This sample is part of a study of post-analysis software for immune sequencing data. Study-wide points: With TRBV5-6, TRBV5-1 and TRBV20-1 included, about five TRBV segments were more frequent in patients than in controls. Those with multiple sclerosis, the patient group, showed significantly lower normalized Chao1 diversity than controls.

The germline gives CDR1 LNHDA, CDR2 SQIVND (reference sequence). The J segment lost 7 bases and the V segment lost 7 bases, leaving 13 bases of the junction unmatched. The CDR3 has 15 residues. This TCR came from a girl aged 10 to 17 with multiple sclerosis. The material sequenced was blood, taken after autologous hematopoietic stem cell transplantation. J is TRBJ2-1 and V is TRBV19, with 7 bases identical to TRBD1. DNA of the CDR3: TGTGCCAGTACCGAAGTATTGACAGGGAGTAATGAGCAGTTCTTC. Amino acids: CASTEVLTGSNEQFF.